Listed here are 11 T cell receptor beta chains from one sample, sequenced in a study of T cell responses to AZD1222 COVID-19 vaccine. TCRdb's table, derived via immunoSEQ multiplex PCR, lists solely in-frame clones and lacks some. The repertoire holds about 150,000 clones, with 85% to 95% as singletons. The sample in question was peripheral blood, obtained 28 days after the second AZD1222 dose. These receptors all come from an adult who received the AZD1222 COVID-19 vaccine.

V gene TRBV7-2 combines with J gene TRBJ2-3; no firm D call. This CDR3 region has 13 residues. CDR1 is SGHTA and CDR2 is FQGNSA in the germline V gene. V was cut by 5 bases and J by 6 bases, with 12 bases left in between. The CDR3 reads CASSQQWVDTQYF. CDR3 coding DNA: TGTGCCAGCAGCCAGCAGTGGGTCGATACGCAGTATTTT.

This chain connects TRBV6-5 to TRBJ2-3; TRBD2 agrees at 10 bases. The CDR3 spans 15 residues. CDR1 and CDR2 from the germline V gene are MNHEY and SVGAGI. After removal of 6 bases from V and 2 bases from J, the junction contained 5 bases not matched to a gene. The CDR3 nucleotides are TGTGCCAGCAGGGTAGCGGGAGGCGCCACAGATACGCAGTATTTT. It translates to CASRVAGGATDTQYF.

The chain carries TRBV2 and TRBJ2-7; 11 bases agree with TRBD2. With V trimmed by 6 bases and J by 7 bases, 5 bases remained unmatched. The CDR3 has 13 amino acids. In germline, CDR1 is SNHLY, CDR2 FYNNEI. This CDR3 is CASRTSGAGEQYF. The CDR3 DNA reads TGTGCCAGCAGGACTAGCGGGGCAGGTGAGCAGTACTTC.

About this clone: One end of the junction is discordant with germline, which a read error may explain. The chain combines TRBV7-7 with TRBJ1-2; tentatively, D is TRBD1 (5 bases). Per germline, CDR1 SSHAT and CDR2 FNYEAQ (reference sequence). The CDR3 runs to 15 residues. The CDR3 nucleotides read TGTGCTAGCAGCCCTCCCAGGGAGTCCAACTATGGCTACACCTTC. Its protein is CASSPPRESNYGYTF. Full variable domain (missing parts from reference TRBV7-7 and TRBJ1-2): GAGVSQSPRYKVTKRGQDVTLRCDPISSHATLYWYQQALGQGPEFLTYFNYEAQPDKSGLPSDRFSAERPEGSISTLTIQRTEQRDSAMYRCASSPPRESNYGYTFGSGTRLTVV.

J is TRBJ2-2 and V is TRBV19; a weak D match, TRBD2 (5 bases). The CDR3 length is 14 residues. The V end lost 2 bases, the J end lost 7 bases, and 11 bases lay between the germline ends. Per germline, CDR1 LNHDA and CDR2 SQIVND (reference sequence). The CDR3 reads CASSISSPVGELFF. The CDR3 DNA reads TGTGCCAGTAGTATATCTAGCCCAGTCGGGGAGCTGTTTTTT.

This clone was observed a handful of times. The chain employs TRBV5-5 and TRBJ2-1; unclear D gene. Deletions cut 1 base from V and 8 bases from J, with 16 bases between. Germline values: CDR1 SGHKS, CDR2 YYEKEE (reference sequence). The CDR3 spans 15 residues. CDR3 nucleotide sequence: TGTGCCAGCAGCTTGCAGGCGCCCGCTTCCGATGAGCAGTTCTTC. The encoded protein is CASSLQAPASDEQFF.

The CDR3 is CASSSRTSGNLYNEQFF. CDR3 coding DNA: TGTGCCAGCAGCTCCAGGACTAGCGGGAATCTCTACAATGAGCAGTTCTTC. The rearrangement links TRBV13 to TRBJ2-1, with TRBD2 matching 12 bases. The CDR3 is 17 amino acids. From germline, CDR1 is PRHDT and CDR2 FYEKMQ (reference sequence). V dropped 4 bases and J dropped 3; count of bases not matched to a gene: 7.

The chain employs TRBV2 and TRBJ2-2; D might be TRBD1 (5 bases). The CDR3 is 14 amino acids. With 8 bases removed from V and 0 bases from J, the gap between germline ends came to 10 bases. The germline CDR1 and CDR2 sequences are SNHLY and FYNNEI. Here the CDR3 reads CASLMDTNTGELFF. In DNA, the CDR3 is TGTGCCAGCCTAATGGACACGAACACCGGGGAGCTGTTTTTT.

The gene calls are TRBV5-1 and TRBJ1-1; 9 nucleotides align to TRBD1. J gave up 1 base and V 5 bases, and 6 bases lay outside the gene matches. The germline gives CDR1 SGHRS, CDR2 YFSETQ. This CDR3 region has 15 residues. The chain's CDR3 is CASRLGTGTNTEAFF. In nucleotides, the CDR3 is TGCGCCAGCAGACTAGGGACAGGGACGAACACTGAAGCTTTCTTT.

This clone was observed a single time. The chain joins TRBV30 to TRBJ2-3; TRBD1 or TRBD2 may be the D gene (5 bases each). The ends were cut back, 5 bases at V and 6 bases at J, with 9 bases in the middle. Germline CDR1 and CDR2: GTSNPN and SVGIG (reference sequence). The CDR3 runs to 11 residues. The CDR3 DNA reads TGTGCCTGGGGGACGGACGATACGCAGTATTTT. It yields the protein CAWGTDDTQYF.

To note about this clone: At the DNA level, this CDR3 is encoded by other sequences in the same sample as well. This sequence joins TRBV18 and TRBJ1-1; D possibly corresponds to TRBD1 (5 bases). The germline gives CDR1 KGHSH, CDR2 LQKENI. Trimming pared 3 bases from V and 3 bases from J, leaving 8 bases between. This CDR3 spans 13 amino acids. The CDR3 here is CASSPGQHTEAFF. Here the CDR3 DNA reads TGTGCCAGCTCACCGGGGCAACACACTGAAGCTTTCTTT.